Shown below are 26 T cell receptor beta chains from a single sample sequenced in a study of blood T cell repertoires in COVID-19. Profiling relied on immunoSEQ multiplex PCR, and the TCRdb table lists in-frame clones only, not all of them. This table has hundreds of thousands of clones, roughly 90% appearing once. Sequenced: peripheral blood. The receptor set was obtained from a woman in her fifties or sixties with COVID-19, enrolled during active disease.

The chain carries TRBV24-1 and TRBJ2-1; TRBD2 matches 11 bases. This CDR3 has 18 amino acids. Germline CDR1 reads KGHDR; CDR2 reads SFDVKD. V gave up 4 bases and J gave up 5 bases; unmatched junction bases: 12. DNA of the CDR3: TGTGCCACCAGTGAAGGGCTAGCGGGGGGCTCTAAGGACAATGAGCAGTTCTTC. As protein: CATSEGLAGGSKDNEQFF.

V and J are TRBV4-3 and TRBJ2-3; TRBD2 matches 7 bases. The CDR3 sequence is 19 residues long. Germline V CDR1 and CDR2: LGHNA, YSLEER. V dropped 2 bases and J dropped 3; count of bases not matched to a gene: 17. This CDR3 reads CASSQSPLGGDLQTDTQYF. The DNA of the CDR3 is TGCGCCAGCAGCCAATCCCCACTGGGAGGGGACCTACAAACAGATACGCAGTATTTT.

The chain joins TRBV5-3 to TRBJ2-7, with 7 bases matching TRBD1. TRBV5-3 is an ORF, with its function uncertain. Germline trimming cut 6 bases from V and 6 bases from J; bases unmatched to any gene: 18. This CDR3 is built from 16 residues. In nucleotides, the CDR3 is TGTGCCAGAACCCTCGCCTTTACAGGGGTTGAAGGCGAGCAGTACTTC. Its translation: CARTLAFTGVEGEQYF.

V is TRBV6-4 and J is TRBJ1-4, with a weak D call TRBD1 (5 bases). Per germline, CDR1 MRHNA and CDR2 SNTAGT. Trimming shortened V by 9 bases and J by 6 bases, and 20 bases separated the two germline ends. This CDR3 region has 15 residues. CDR3 nucleotides: TGTGCCAGGGGGACTCCGGGCCCAGTTCATGAAAAACTGTTTTTT. Its protein product is CARGTPGPVHEKLFF.

The gene calls are TRBV29-1 and TRBJ2-1, with 8 nucleotides matching TRBD1. CDR3 size: 15 residues. The germline gives CDR1 SQVTM, CDR2 ANQGSEA. J was trimmed by 1 base and V by 1 base; bases with no gene match: 3. The CDR3 spells CSVEGDRGSYNEQFF. The DNA for the CDR3 is TGCAGCGTTGAAGGAGACAGGGGTTCCTACAATGAGCAGTTCTTC.

The rearrangement joins TRBV5-8 to TRBJ2-3; the match to TRBD2 covers 11 bases. CDR3 length: 17 amino acids. From germline, CDR1 is SGHTS and CDR2 YDEGEE. V gave up 0 bases and J gave up 2 bases; unmatched junction bases: 5. CDR3 in DNA: TGTGCCAGCAGCTTGGAGCTAGCGGGGGGCTTCACAGATACGCAGTATTTT. Protein: CASSLELAGGFTDTQYF. The entire variable domain, with the rest obtained from reference TRBV5-8 and TRBJ2-3, is as follows: EAGVTQSPTHLIKTRGQQATLRCSPISGHTSVYWYQQALGLGLQFLLWYDEGEERNRGNFPPRFSGRQFPNYSSELNVNALELEDSALYLCASSLELAGGFTDTQYFGPGTRLTVL.

V usage is TRBV3-1 (or the pseudogene TRBV3-2) and J usage is TRBJ2-2; D perhaps matches TRBD2 (5 bases). The CDR3 has 13 amino acids. V shed 1 base and J shed 6 bases, with 6 bases lying between them. Per the germline V gene, CDR1 is LGHDT and CDR2 is YNNKEL (reference sequence). CDR3 residues: CASSQVEAGELFF. CDR3 bases: TGTGCCAGCAGCCAAGTGGAGGCCGGGGAGCTGTTTTTT.

This chain joins TRBV7-9 and TRBJ1-5; 8 bases map to TRBD1. J was trimmed by 4 bases and V by 4 bases; bases with no gene match: 6. Germline values: CDR1 SEHNR, CDR2 FQNEAQ (reference sequence). The CDR3 covers 15 residues. The CDR3 loop is CASSSTDRVNQPQHF. The CDR3 DNA reads as TGTGCCAGCAGCTCGACGGACAGGGTGAATCAGCCCCAGCATTTT.

The V and J genes are TRBV10-1 and TRBJ1-2, with a weak D call TRBD1 (6 bases). V was cut by 11 bases and J by 4 bases, with 20 bases left in between. The CDR3 covers 14 residues. Germline V gene sequence: CDR1 WNHNN, CDR2 SYGVQD (reference sequence). CDR3 in amino acids: CARRRSPQGYGYTF. DNA of the CDR3: TGCGCCCGACGACGTTCCCCACAGGGCTATGGCTACACCTTC.

The rearrangement joins TRBV15 to TRBJ2-3; D gene unclear. Trimming stripped 1 base from V and 4 bases from J, with 3 bases between. The CDR3 is 12 amino acids. Germline CDR1 LNHNV, CDR2 YYDKDF (reference sequence). The CDR3 DNA reads as TGTGCCACCAGCAGAGCATCAGATACGCAGTATTTT. This gives the protein CATSRASDTQYF.

The gene calls are TRBV6-5 and TRBJ1-2, with a tentative D call TRBD1 (5 bases). CDR1 and CDR2 (germline): MNHEY, SVGAGI. The CDR3 extends over 14 amino acids. V gave up 6 bases and J gave up 1 base, with 12 bases separating them. CDR3 protein: CASRAPDSNYGYTF. The CDR3, as DNA: TGTGCCAGCAGGGCACCAGACAGTAACTATGGCTACACCTTC.

The V gene is TRBV7-3, the J gene TRBJ2-5, with 8 bases fitting TRBD1. The CDR3 extends over 13 amino acids. Germline V gene lookup returns CDR1 SGHTA and CDR2 FQGTGA. With 2 bases clipped from V and 10 bases from J, the junction kept 6 bases outside the gene matches. CDR3 in amino acids: CASSLGQGGGQYF. The CDR3 DNA reads as TGTGCCAGCAGCTTAGGACAGGGAGGAGGCCAGTACTTC.

The J gene is TRBJ2-7, the V gene TRBV19, with 12 bases matching TRBD1. The CDR3 extends over 15 amino acids. Germline trimming cut 4 bases from V and 5 bases from J; bases unmatched to any gene: 6. Germline CDR1 and CDR2: LNHDA and SQIVND (reference sequence). This CDR3 reads CASSTQGTGGHEQYF. The CDR3 region has the DNA TGTGCCAGTAGTACCCAGGGGACAGGGGGCCACGAGCAGTACTTC.

V gene TRBV2 combines with J gene TRBJ2-3, with TRBD1 matching 7 bases. Looked up from germline, CDR1 is SNHLY and CDR2 is FYNNEI. There are 14 residues in the CDR3. Trimming cost V 9 bases and J 2 bases; bases outside gene matches: 8. CDR3 DNA sequence: TGTGCCAGTAAGACAGGGCCGCTCACAGATACGCAGTATTTT. Protein sequence: CASKTGPLTDTQYF. Looking up the rest from reference TRBV2 and TRBJ2-3 gives the full variable domain: EPEVTQTPSHQVTQMGQEVILRCVPISNHLYFYWYRQILGQKVEFLVSFYNNEISEKSEIFDDQFSVERPDGSNFTLKIRSTKLEDSAMYFCASKTGPLTDTQYFGPGTRLTVL.

V and J are TRBV5-1 and TRBJ1-4, with 10 bases matching TRBD1. CDR1 and CDR2 (germline): SGHRS, YFSETQ. V was clipped by 7 bases and J by 4 bases; unmatched bases: 10. The CDR3 extends over 16 amino acids. In DNA, the CDR3 is TGCGCCAGCCGGTACGGACAGGGGGACGTTAATGAAAAACTGTTTTTT. Its protein is CASRYGQGDVNEKLFF. The variable domain in full, completed from reference TRBV5-1 and TRBJ1-4, reads KAGVTQTPRYLIKTRGQQVTLSCSPISGHRSVSWYQQTPGQGLQFLFEYFSETQRNKGNFPGRFSGRQFSNSRSEMNVSTLELGDSALYLCASRYGQGDVNEKLFFGSGTQLSVL.

The rearrangement uses TRBV30 and TRBJ1-2; D possibly corresponds to TRBD1 (6 bases). The V end lost 3 bases, the J end lost 4 bases, and 12 bases lay between the germline ends. In germline, CDR1 is GTSNPN, CDR2 SVGIG (reference sequence). The CDR3 is 13 residues long. CDR3 DNA sequence: TGTGCCTGGAGACATGCAGGGGCCTATGGCTACACCTTC. Its translation is CAWRHAGAYGYTF.

The chain has TRBV5-1 and TRBJ1-1; the match to TRBD1 covers 8 bases. The CDR3 spans 15 residues. With V trimmed by 2 bases and J by 6 bases, 9 bases remained unmatched. The germline CDR1 and CDR2 sequences are SGHRS and YFSETQ. The CDR3 DNA follows: TGCGCCAGCAGCTTAGACGGACAGGGAGGCGCTGAAGCTTTCTTT. It translates to CASSLDGQGGAEAFF.

The chain couples TRBV10-3 to TRBJ1-2; possibly TRBD1 for D (5 bases). The CDR3 length is 12 residues. The germline V and J ends were trimmed by 3 bases and 4 bases, with 6 bases remaining between them. Germline CDR1 is ENHRY and CDR2 is SYGVKD. The CDR3 protein is CAISDRVYGYTF. The DNA for the CDR3 is TGTGCCATCAGTGACAGGGTCTATGGCTACACCTTC.

This rearrangement joins TRBV30 to TRBJ1-1, with 9 bases that match TRBD1. The V and J ends lost 1 base and 3 bases, in that order; junction bases with no gene match: 15. The CDR3 length is 18 residues. Germline CDR1 and CDR2: GTSNPN and SVGIG (reference sequence). CDR3 loop: CAWSERTRYRDRDTEAFF. Written as DNA, the CDR3 is TGTGCCTGGAGTGAGCGAACTAGATACCGGGACAGGGACACTGAAGCTTTCTTT.

The V call is TRBV3-1 (or the pseudogene TRBV3-2), the J call TRBJ1-1; D perhaps matches TRBD1 (6 bases). Germline CDR1 and CDR2: LGHDT and YNNKEL (reference sequence). Trimming left V 0 bases short and J 3 bases short, with 17 bases between. This CDR3 is built from 17 residues. The CDR3 loop reads CASSQDGGGGLDTEAFF. CDR3 coding DNA: TGTGCCAGCAGCCAAGATGGGGGCGGGGGATTAGACACTGAAGCTTTCTTT.

The chain carries TRBV4-1 and TRBJ2-3, with a tentative D call TRBD2 (6 bases). V dropped 0 bases and J dropped 2 bases, with 18 bases sitting between them. Germline V gene data show CDR1 as MGHRA and CDR2 as YSYEKL. There are 18 residues in the CDR3. CDR3 sequence: CASSQDLMDYEPTDTQYF. DNA for the CDR3: TGCGCCAGCAGCCAAGATCTCATGGACTATGAGCCCACAGATACGCAGTATTTT.

This sequence joins TRBV10-3 and TRBJ2-1; perhaps TRBD2 as D (6 bases). Trimming pared 6 bases from V and 0 bases from J, leaving 9 bases between. The CDR3 has 14 amino acids. Germline V CDR1 and CDR2: ENHRY, SYGVKD. The CDR3, as DNA: TGTGCCATCAGCGGGGGTAGCTCCTACAATGAGCAGTTCTTC. Amino acid sequence: CAISGGSSYNEQFF.

CDR3 nucleotide sequence: TGTGCCAGCAGCGGTAGGACAGGAGACACCGGGGAGCTGTTTTTT. This translates into CASSGRTGDTGELFF. The chain carries TRBV7-3 and TRBJ2-2; 7 bases match TRBD1. The V and J ends lost 5 bases and 3 bases, in that order; junction bases with no gene match: 6. This CDR3 region has 15 residues. Looked up from germline, CDR1 is SGHTA and CDR2 is FQGTGA.

In this sample, this clone turned up a few times. Distinct nucleotide sequences in the sample also encode this CDR3. The rearrangement links TRBV5-1 to TRBJ1-2; TRBD1 matches at 10 bases. CDR3 length: 14 amino acids. Germline CDR1 is SGHRS and CDR2 is YFSETQ. Trimming cost V 4 bases and J 3 bases; bases outside gene matches: 3. CDR3 sequence reads: CASSPGQGDYGYTF. DNA of the CDR3: TGCGCCAGCAGCCCTGGACAGGGGGACTATGGCTACACCTTC.

The chain employs TRBV19 and TRBJ1-3; no clear D gene. V was cut by 1 base and J by 0 bases, with 7 bases left in between. In germline, CDR1 is LNHDA, CDR2 SQIVND (reference sequence). This CDR3 has 15 residues. The CDR3 nucleotides read TGTGCCAGTAGTATAGGGCGGTACTCTGGAAACACCATATATTTT. Its protein is CASSIGRYSGNTIYF.

This sequence joins TRBV3-1 (or the pseudogene TRBV3-2) and TRBJ2-6; possibly TRBD1 for D (5 bases). CDR1 is LGHDT, CDR2 YNNKEL, per germline (reference sequence). V was shortened by 2 bases and J by 1 base, with 9 bases between the two germline ends. The CDR3 loop spans 16 amino acids. CDR3 in amino acids: CASSQFGQSGANVLTF. CDR3 sequence (DNA): TGTGCCAGCAGCCAATTCGGACAATCTGGGGCCAACGTCCTGACTTTC.